The 10 T cell receptor beta chains reported below all come from one sample, sequenced in a study of molecular identifiers for immune sequencing clone quantification. TCRdb processed the PCR reads anew with MiXCR; each CDR3 protein has one entry. The repertoire consists of around 460,000 distinct CDR3 sequences, with 20% to 25% occurring once and the leading ten covering about 0.78%. What was sequenced was naive CD8+ T cells from blood, with Jurkat cell RNA spiked in. The subset denotes: FACS-sorted CD8+CD4-CCR7+CD45RA+ naive T cells. Every receptor here comes from a human donor in good health. Some libraries in this study had Jurkat cell RNA spiked in.

The chain employs TRBV27 and TRBJ2-1; TRBD2 matches 14 bases. Germline CDR1 reads MNHEY; CDR2 reads SMNVEV (reference sequence). The CDR3 covers 16 residues. V trimming: 1 base; J trimming: 9 bases; junction bases outside the gene matches: 5. The CDR3 region is CASSLLGTSGSFEQFF. CDR3 sequence (DNA): TGTGCCAGCAGTTTATTGGGGACTAGCGGGAGCTTTGAGCAGTTCTTC.

This clonotype was detected only a few times. The V call is TRBV4-1, the J call TRBJ2-2; tentatively, D is TRBD1 (5 bases). Trimming left V 1 base short and J 4 bases short, with 7 bases between. Germline CDR1 MGHRA, CDR2 YSYEKL. The CDR3 length is 14 residues. The CDR3 protein is CASSQGTLTGELFF. In DNA form, the CDR3 reads TGCGCCAGCAGCCAAGGGACACTCACCGGGGAGCTGTTTTTT.

In its sample, this clonotype was seen a few times. V gene TRBV3-1 combines with J gene TRBJ2-2; no definite D call. The CDR3 runs to 17 residues. Germline loops: CDR1 LGHDT, CDR2 YNNKEL (reference sequence). The ends were cut back, 0 bases at V and 1 base at J, with 12 bases in the middle. The CDR3 here is CASSQDLPAVNTGELFF. The CDR3 DNA sequence: TGTGCCAGCAGCCAAGATCTTCCGGCAGTGAACACCGGGGAGCTGTTTTTT.

Written as DNA, the CDR3 is TGTGCCAGCAGAGACAGGGGGCTTTACGAGCAGTACTTC. Translation: CASRDRGLYEQYF. The chain uses TRBV7-2 and TRBJ2-7; 10 nucleotides match TRBD1. Per the germline V gene, CDR1 is SGHTA and CDR2 is FQGNSA. The J segment lost 4 bases and the V segment lost 6 bases, leaving 3 bases of the junction unmatched. This CDR3 is 13 amino acids long.

This clonotype has only a few counts. This rearrangement joins TRBV4-1 to TRBJ2-3; 9 nucleotides match TRBD2. The CDR3 totals 18 residues. V shed 0 bases and J 0 bases; nucleotides not matched to a gene: 7. Germline CDR1 reads MGHRA; CDR2 reads YSYEKL. CDR3 sequence: CASSQEVAGGTSTDTQYF. In nucleotides, the CDR3 is TGCGCCAGCAGCCAAGAAGTGGCGGGAGGGACTAGCACAGATACGCAGTATTTT.

This clonotype has a count of ten or more. The V and J genes are TRBV12-3 or TRBV12-4 and TRBJ1-1; D unclear. The CDR3 spans 14 residues. Trimming cost V 2 bases and J 1 base, with 8 bases left between them. The CDR3 loop reads CASSLLDKNTEAFF. The CDR3 DNA sequence: TGTGCCAGCAGTTTATTGGATAAGAACACTGAAGCTTTCTTT.

This chain uses TRBV6-5 with TRBJ2-1, with D perhaps matching TRBD2 (5 bases). Germline values: CDR1 MNHEY, CDR2 SVGAGI. There are 15 residues in the CDR3. Trimming pared 2 bases from V and 7 bases from J, leaving 15 bases between. CDR3 residues: CASSYALVGENEQFF. CDR3 nucleotide sequence: TGTGCCAGCAGTTACGCACTAGTGGGAGAGAATGAGCAGTTCTTC.

This clonotype was detected many times. The rearrangement joins TRBV6-2 or TRBV6-3 to TRBJ2-1; D remains ambiguous. The CDR3 sequence is 13 residues long. Germline V lookup: CDR1 MNHEY, CDR2 SVGEGT. The ends were cut back, 7 bases at V and 8 bases at J, with 15 bases in the middle. In nucleotides, the CDR3 is TGTGCCAGCACCTCCCTCATTTGGGATGAGCAGTTCTTC. Encoded protein: CASTSLIWDEQFF.

This clonotype was counted at least ten times. The chain combines TRBV4-3 with TRBJ1-1; 8 positions match TRBD1. The CDR3 is 18 amino acids. The J segment lost 6 bases and the V segment lost 0 bases, leaving 15 bases of the junction unmatched. CDR1 LGHNA and CDR2 YSLEER come from the germline V gene. CDR3 in amino acids: CASSQDGETGAREAEAFF. The CDR3 DNA sequence: TGCGCCAGCAGCCAAGATGGCGAGACAGGGGCGAGGGAGGCTGAAGCTTTCTTT.

This clonotype occurred many times. This chain connects TRBV27 to TRBJ2-3; TRBD2 matches 11 bases. The CDR3 extends over 15 amino acids. In germline, CDR1 is MNHEY, CDR2 SMNVEV (reference sequence). Losses at the gene ends were 9 bases for V and 0 bases for J; bases not matched to a gene: 5. Here the CDR3 reads CASIRLAGSTDTQYF. The DNA of the CDR3 is TGTGCCAGTATCCGACTAGCGGGAAGCACAGATACGCAGTATTTT.